This T cell receptor (beta chain) was identified during a study of neoadjuvant anti-PD-1 for oral cavity cancer. For the study at large: Before surgery, most patients got three to four biweekly 3 mg/kg nivolumab doses.

Described time point: after neoadjuvant nivolumab, at surgical resection. These newly diagnosed stage II-IVA oral cavity squamous cell carcinoma patients had no prior systemic or radiation treatment. Germline loops: CDR1 LNHNV, CDR2 YYDKDF (reference sequence). The CDR3 totals 17 residues. The V end lost 0 bases, the J end lost 5 bases, and 16 bases lay between the germline ends. Using immunoSEQ multiplex PCR, the repertoire was profiled, and TCRdb retains in-frame clones only, with some absent. The table includes more than 13,000 clones, around 75% detected once. This sequence joins TRBV15 and TRBJ2-2; the D is unclear. The sample was PBMCs, taken after nivolumab (anti-PD-1) treatment. This clonotype was sampled from a person between 35 and 79 years old with oral cavity squamous cell carcinoma. CDR3 sequence (DNA): TGTGCCACCAGCAGAGAGGGCCCATGGAATTCTACCGGGGAGCTGTTTTTT. Protein: CATSREGPWNSTGELFF.